These T cell receptor beta chains were read from a single sample in a study of response to subunit inactivated influenza vaccine. In TCRdb, the RT-PCR reads were re-called with MiXCR into one record per CDR3 protein. The sample comprises over 650,000 distinct CDR3 sequences, roughly 20% of which are singletons, and approximately 10% rests with the top ten. The sample here was PBMCs from blood, taken about 5 days after vaccination. The receptors were gathered from a man aged 45-60 years who received an inactivated influenza vaccine. CDR3s include the opening cysteine and the closing phenylalanine or tryptophan. D genes are given only for firm matches. Size is omitted from some rows. Given values are once, few, many or a class for expanded clones.

CDR3 protein	CDR3 DNA	D gene	V gene	clone size	J gene
CASSGTSGGQETQYF	TGCGCCAGCAGCGGGACTAGCGGGGGCCAAGAGACCCAGTACTTC	TRBD2	TRBV5-1	-	TRBJ2-5
CSVEERQGETQYF	TGCAGCGTTGAAGAACGACAGGGGGAGACCCAGTACTTC	TRBD1	TRBV29-1	few	TRBJ2-5
CSAPGWHTGELFF	TGCAGTGCGCCGGGGTGGCACACCGGGGAGCTGTTTTTT	-	TRBV20-1	few	TRBJ2-2
CASSETGTLNTGELFF	TGTGCCAGCAGTGAAACCGGGACACTGAACACCGGGGAGCTGTTTTTT	-	TRBV2	-	TRBJ2-2
CASSPRRPQETQYF	TGTGCCAGCTCACCCCGGAGGCCCCAAGAGACCCAGTACTTC	-	TRBV18	-	TRBJ2-5
CSARGLADSTDTQYF	TGCAGTGCTAGAGGACTAGCGGATAGCACAGATACGCAGTATTTT	TRBD2	TRBV20-1	few	TRBJ2-3
CASSFSFYEQYF	TGTGCCAGCAGTTTCTCGTTCTACGAGCAGTACTTC	-	TRBV28	few	TRBJ2-7
CATSAETGEGYEQYF	TGTGCCACCAGCGCCGAGACAGGGGAGGGGTACGAGCAGTACTTC	-	TRBV15	few	TRBJ2-7
CSAGGQGNTEAFF	TGCAGTGCAGGAGGACAGGGGAACACTGAAGCTTTCTTT	TRBD1	TRBV20-1	-	TRBJ1-1
CASSGGVAGKQETQYF	TGTGCCAGCAGCGGAGGAGTAGCGGGAAAACAAGAGACCCAGTACTTC	TRBD2	TRBV7-9	-	TRBJ2-5
CSVVSFGEAFF	TGCAGCGTTGTTTCCTTCGGTGAAGCTTTCTTT	-	TRBV29-1	many	TRBJ1-1
CSARDPRGSHNEQFF	TGCAGTGCTAGAGATCCTCGCGGGAGCCACAATGAGCAGTTCTTC	TRBD2	TRBV20-1	-	TRBJ2-1
CASRTGLAGGTGELFF	TGTGCCAGCAGAACGGGACTAGCGGGAGGTACCGGGGAGCTGTTTTTT	TRBD2	TRBV6-2/TRBV6-3	few	TRBJ2-2
CASSFRSGDREAFF	TGTGCCAGCAGTTTTCGATCGGGTGATCGTGAAGCTTTCTTT	-	TRBV28	few	TRBJ1-1
CSVAAGETQYF	TGCAGCGTGGCGGCGGGGGAGACCCAGTACTTC	-	TRBV29-1	-	TRBJ2-5
CASSPSGWTADTQYF	TGTGCCAGCTCACCATCAGGGTGGACTGCAGATACGCAGTATTTT	-	TRBV18	few	TRBJ2-3
CAISGHQGYNEQFF	TGTGCCATCAGTGGCCACCAAGGCTACAATGAGCAGTTCTTC	-	TRBV10-3	few	TRBJ2-1
CASSPRTSYNSPLHF	TGTGCCAGCAGCCCGAGGACGTCCTATAATTCACCCCTCCACTTT	-	TRBV6-2/TRBV6-3	few	TRBJ1-6
CASSQTRLNDEQFF	TGTGCCAGCAGCCAGACCAGACTAAACGATGAGCAGTTCTTC	-	TRBV3-1	-	TRBJ2-1
CASSSRARNQPQHF	TGTGCCAGCAGTTCCAGGGCGCGCAATCAGCCCCAGCATTTT	-	TRBV6-5	few	TRBJ1-5
CASSPTTALSYEQYF	TGTGCCAGCAGCCCTACGACAGCTCTCTCCTACGAGCAGTACTTC	-	TRBV12-3/TRBV12-4	many	TRBJ2-7
CASSLTPLAGSYEQYF	TGTGCCAGCAGTTTAACTCCACTAGCGGGATCCTACGAGCAGTACTTC	TRBD2	TRBV12-3/TRBV12-4	many	TRBJ2-7
CASSQEGAAGANVLTF	TGCGCCAGCAGCCAAGAGGGGGCTGCTGGGGCCAACGTCCTGACTTTC	-	TRBV4-3	-	TRBJ2-6
CASSVQGRRFSYNEQFF	TGTGCCAGCAGCGTCCAGGGGCGCAGGTTCTCCTACAATGAGCAGTTCTTC	-	TRBV9	few	TRBJ2-1
CASSSNWGTDTQYF	TGTGCCAGCAGCTCAAACTGGGGGACAGATACGCAGTATTTT	-	TRBV7-2	few	TRBJ2-3
CASSHRSLGETQYF	TGTGCCAGCAGCCACCGCTCCCTGGGGGAGACCCAGTACTTC	-	TRBV7-9	many	TRBJ2-5
CASSLVLGELFF	TGTGCCAGCAGTTTAGTCTTAGGGGAGCTGTTTTTT	-	TRBV5-6	many	TRBJ2-2
CASSLIGSRTDTQYF	TGTGCCAGCAGCTTAATAGGGTCCCGCACAGATACGCAGTATTTT	-	TRBV7-9	-	TRBJ2-3
CANRRGRTNTGELFF	TGTGCCAACCGCAGGGGACGCACGAACACCGGGGAGCTGTTTTTT	-	TRBV7-8	-	TRBJ2-2
CASSNAAGGAYNEQFF	TGTGCCAGCAGCAACGCGGCGGGGGGGGCATACAATGAGCAGTTCTTC	TRBD2	TRBV12-3/TRBV12-4	few	TRBJ2-1
CASSVRTGDPTDTQYF	TGTGCCAGCAGCGTAAGGACAGGGGATCCCACAGATACGCAGTATTTT	TRBD1	TRBV9	-	TRBJ2-3
CASSLKGGNTEAFF	TGTGCCAGCAGTTTGAAGGGGGGGAACACTGAAGCTTTCTTT	-	TRBV12-3/TRBV12-4	-	TRBJ1-1
CASSFWHGGRETQYF	TGTGCCAGCAGCTTTTGGCACGGGGGGAGAGAGACCCAGTACTTC	TRBD2	TRBV7-9	few	TRBJ2-5
CASSELPIYRGYYEQYF	TGCGCCAGCAGTGAATTACCGATATACAGGGGGTACTACGAGCAGTACTTC	TRBD1	TRBV10-2	-	TRBJ2-7
CASSSTIGQGGSPLHF	TGCGCCAGCAGCTCTACAATCGGACAGGGGGGATCACCCCTCCACTTT	TRBD1	TRBV5-1	-	TRBJ1-6
CASTPGAWPGDTQYF	TGTGCCAGCACTCCCGGGGCGTGGCCTGGAGATACGCAGTATTTT	-	TRBV12-3/TRBV12-4	many	TRBJ2-3
CASSGGQGRYEQYF	TGCGCCAGCAGCGGGGGACAGGGCCGCTACGAGCAGTACTTC	TRBD1	TRBV5-1	few	TRBJ2-7
CASRPLSGGARNEQFF	TGTGCCAGCAGGCCCCTTAGCGGGGGGGCCAGGAATGAGCAGTTCTTC	TRBD2	TRBV27	few	TRBJ2-1
CASRIRGETYEQYF	TGTGCCAGCCGAATCAGGGGGGAAACCTACGAGCAGTACTTC	-	TRBV6-1	few	TRBJ2-7
CATSDLAGNEQFF	TGTGCCACCAGTGATTTGGCCGGCAATGAGCAGTTCTTC	-	TRBV24-1	few	TRBJ2-1
CASSRTSGRVYEQFF	TGTGCCAGCAGCCGGACTAGCGGGAGGGTATATGAGCAGTTCTTC	TRBD2	TRBV7-2	-	TRBJ2-1
CASSRRLAGGTDTQYF	TGTGCCAGCAGCCGCAGACTAGCGGGAGGGACAGATACGCAGTATTTT	TRBD2	TRBV7-2	-	TRBJ2-3
CASSLGGGRETQYF	TGTGCCAGCAGCTTGGGGGGGGGCAGAGAGACCCAGTACTTC	-	TRBV7-6	many	TRBJ2-5
CASSQERAMNTEAFF	TGTGCCAGCAGCCAAGAGAGGGCTATGAACACTGAAGCTTTCTTT	-	TRBV4-2	-	TRBJ1-1
CASSPFRLAPPENTEAFF	TGTGCCAGCAGCCCTTTCCGTCTGGCACCTCCCGAGAACACTGAAGCTTTCTTT	-	TRBV7-8	few	TRBJ1-1
CASNLYGGDQPQHF	TGTGCCAGCAACTTATATGGCGGGGATCAGCCCCAGCATTTT	-	TRBV12-3/TRBV12-4	-	TRBJ1-5
CASSSTSGMAGELFF	TGCGCCAGCAGCTCGACTAGCGGGATGGCCGGGGAGCTGTTTTTT	TRBD2	TRBV5-1	many	TRBJ2-2
CSAIIAGKPDTQYF	TGCAGTGCTATAATAGCGGGGAAACCAGATACGCAGTATTTT	TRBD2	TRBV20-1	many	TRBJ2-3
CSARLTEGEKLFF	TGCAGTGCTAGATTAACAGAGGGTGAAAAACTGTTTTTT	-	TRBV20-1	once	TRBJ1-4
CAITGQLNTEAFF	TGTGCCATCACGGGGCAGTTGAACACTGAAGCTTTCTTT	-	TRBV10-3	-	TRBJ1-1